This T cell receptor beta chain appears in the sequencing data of a study of graft-versus-host responses after intestinal transplantation. Study-wide context: Recipients obtained multivisceral, liver-intestinal, or isolated intestinal transplants. Anti-thymocyte globulin served as induction for all recipients, who then took tacrolimus and steroids for three to four years. Findings and caveats of the study: Subjects displaying graft-donor T cell macrochimerism possessed elevated graft-versus-host to host-versus-graft clonal ratios inside allografts.

The germline gives CDR1 LNHDA, CDR2 SQIVND (reference sequence). Trimming removed 3 bases from V and 0 bases from J; junction bases left unmatched: 5. This CDR3 has 15 residues. Produced via immunoSEQ multiplex PCR; TCRdb's table is partial and in-frame only. This table holds 10,000 or so clones, about 32% found once. Sorting was performed after the reaction on proliferating CFSE-low CD3+CD4+ and CD3+CD8+ responders. This chain joins TRBV19 and TRBJ2-7, with 7 nucleotides matching TRBD1. Source: alloreactive CD4+ T cells from a mixed lymphocyte reaction culture, taken before intestinal transplant. Subset given: CFSE-low proliferating T cells sorted from roughly six-day pre-transplant mixed lymphocyte reaction (GvH or HvG direction). This sequence originates from a human patient who received an intestinal transplant. DNA of the CDR3: TGTGCCAGTAGTATCGGATCAGGGGGCTCCTACGAGCAGTACTTC. Protein: CASSIGSGGSYEQYF. The variable domain in full, with the rest retrieved from reference TRBV19 and TRBJ2-7, is DGGITQSPKYLFRKEGQNVTLSCEQNLNHDAMYWYRQDPGQGLRLIYYSQIVNDFQKGDIAEGYSVSREKKESFPLTVTSAQKNPTAFYLCASSIGSGGSYEQYFGPGTRLTVT.